What follows are 6 T cell receptor beta chains derived from one specimen sequenced in a study of T cells in Graves' hyperthyroidism and ophthalmopathy. Using RNA transcripts as the source, TCR beta CDR3 regions were amplified. Using the HTBI primer set, a first-round RT-PCR was run on the TCR CDR3. Using its own MiXCR run on the multiplex PCR reads, TCRdb lists one record per CDR3 protein. The sample shows over 500,000 distinct CDR3 sequences, 40% to 50% of them seen only once. Sequencing was performed on peripheral blood or thyroid tissue (not recorded which). The origin of the receptors is an adult woman with Graves' disease, either hyperthyroidism or ophthalmopathy (not recorded which).

The V call is TRBV20-1, the J call TRBJ2-5; TRBD1 or TRBD2 may be the D gene (5 bases each). The germline V gene has CDR1 DFQATT and CDR2 SNEGSKA (reference sequence). The CDR3 has 12 residues. The V gene lost 6 bases and the J gene lost 5 bases, with 13 bases spanning the gap. In DNA, the CDR3 is TGCAGTGCGGCCGGGACCGGGGAGACCCAGTACTTC. Protein: CSAAGTGETQYF.

This clonotype was counted ten times or more. The V gene is TRBV2, the J gene TRBJ1-3, with D perhaps TRBD1 (6 bases). Germline values: CDR1 SNHLY, CDR2 FYNNEI. The CDR3 is 16 residues long. V lost 4 bases to trimming and J lost 0 bases, with 13 bases between them. The CDR3 DNA follows: TGTGCCAGCAGTGGGCTGGGGGCCCCCTCTGGAAACACCATATATTTT. It translates to CASSGLGAPSGNTIYF.

Note on this clonotype: A read error is possible here, since a much larger clone lies one base away. This rearrangement joins TRBV7-3 to TRBJ2-3; 13 bases are shared with TRBD2. This CDR3 is 16 amino acids long. CDR1 is SGHTA, CDR2 FQGTGA, per germline. The trim removed 5 bases at V and 2 bases at J, leaving 4 bases unmatched. The CDR3 sequence: CASSAGLAGTTDTQYF. The CDR3 nucleotides are TGTGCCAGCAGCGCGGGACTAGCGGGGACCACAGATACGCAGTATTTT.

V usage is TRBV7-9 and J usage is TRBJ2-7; 8 bases are a match to TRBD2. Germline CDR1 reads SEHNR; CDR2 reads FQNEAQ (reference sequence). The CDR3 consists of 13 residues. Trimming at V came to 5 bases and at J to 7 bases, leaving 7 bases not matched to a gene. Here the CDR3 reads CASSPAGAGEQYF. The DNA for the CDR3 is TGTGCCAGCAGCCCAGCGGGGGCGGGGGAGCAGTACTTC. The full variable domain, in which reference TRBV7-9 and TRBJ2-7 provide the parts outside the CDR3, is DTGVSQNPRHKITKRGQNVTFRCDPISEHNRLYWYRQTLGQGPEFLTYFQNEAQLEKSRLLSDRFSAERPKGSFSTLEIQRTEQGDSAMYLCASSPAGAGEQYFGPGTRLTVT.

CDR3 in DNA: TGCGCCAGCAGCCAAGGATTAGCGGCGAACACCGGGGAGCTGTTTTTT. Protein sequence: CASSQGLAANTGELFF. This rearrangement joins TRBV4-1 to TRBJ2-2, with D perhaps matching TRBD2 (6 bases). The CDR3 totals 16 residues. The V end was cut by 1 base, the J end by 0 bases, with 9 bases between. Germline lookup yields CDR1 MGHRA and CDR2 YSYEKL.

The rearrangement links TRBV10-3 to TRBJ2-2; D remains unclear. The V gene's germline CDR1 is ENHRY and CDR2 SYGVKD. V lost 4 bases, J lost 6 bases, and 9 bases lay in between. The CDR3 totals 13 residues. As DNA, the CDR3 is TGTGCCATCAGTGGGTATGGGTCCGGGGAGCTGTTTTTT. Translating gives CAISGYGSGELFF.